The 20 T cell receptor beta chains presented below share a single source sample, sequenced in a study of brain T cells in children with intractable seizures. Time point: blood from clinic visit 5 months post-surgery; TSC patient then seizure free. Some clones are missing from TCRdb's copy, which holds only in-frame ones; the method was immunoSEQ multiplex PCR. The sample consists of about 340,000 clones, 93% of them appearing once. The sample here was peripheral blood, taken around 5 months after surgery. These receptors all stem from a boy under two years old with tuberous sclerosis and intractable seizures.

On this clone itself: Other DNA sequences in this specimen translate into the identical CDR3. The chain has TRBV5-1 and TRBJ2-6, with no clear D. Between the trimmed V and J ends, which lost 0 bases and 0 bases, there was a span of 4 bases. This CDR3 contains 15 residues. Germline V gene lookup returns CDR1 SGHRS and CDR2 YFSETQ. The CDR3 DNA reads TGCGCCAGCAGCTTGGGCCACTCTGGGGCCAACGTCCTGACTTTC. Residues: CASSLGHSGANVLTF.

Only one count was recorded for this clone. The rearrangement uses TRBV7-9 and TRBJ1-5; a weak D match, TRBD1 (6 bases). The CDR3 loop spans 15 amino acids. Germline V gives CDR1 SEHNR, CDR2 FQNEAQ (reference sequence). Between the trimmed V and J ends, which lost 0 bases and 4 bases, there was a span of 10 bases. The CDR3 protein is CASSLAQGGNQPQHF. CDR3 DNA: TGTGCCAGCAGCTTAGCACAGGGTGGGAATCAGCCCCAGCATTTT.

The chain has TRBV6-5 and TRBJ2-3, with a tentative D call TRBD1 (5 bases). This CDR3 spans 13 amino acids. V lost 0 bases and J lost 4, with 5 bases in between. Looked up from germline, CDR1 is MNHEY and CDR2 is SVGAGI. CDR3 sequence (DNA): TGTGCCAGCAGTTACTCAGGGGCAGATACGCAGTATTTT. Its translation is CASSYSGADTQYF.

The chain links TRBV21-1 to TRBJ1-1. TRBV21-1 is termed a pseudogene. There are 12 residues in the CDR3. This chain's CDR3 is CASSKEAGGAFF. The DNA of the CDR3 is TGTGCCAGCAGCAAAGAAGCTGGGGGAGCTTTCTTT.

The chain recombines TRBV29-1 with TRBJ2-3, with 9 bases that match TRBD2. V shed 3 bases, J shed 2 bases, and the junction held 9 bases outside the gene matches. This CDR3 is built from 16 residues. Germline CDR1 SQVTM, CDR2 ANQGSEA. In nucleotides, the CDR3 is TGCAGCGTTGATGATTTAGCGGGACTAGCCACAGATACGCAGTATTTT. Amino acids: CSVDDLAGLATDTQYF.

The chain links TRBV7-9 to TRBJ1-5; 7 positions match TRBD1. Germline assignment: CDR1 SEHNR and CDR2 FQNEAQ (reference sequence). The V segment lost 5 bases and the J segment 2 bases; nucleotides outside the gene matches: 3. The CDR3 has 14 residues. The CDR3 spells CASSTGTGNQPQHF. The CDR3 bases are TGTGCCAGCAGCACCGGGACAGGCAATCAGCCCCAGCATTTT.

The chain couples TRBV10-3 to TRBJ2-1; no clear D gene. Trimming stripped 4 bases from V and 3 bases from J, with 13 bases between. CDR1 is ENHRY and CDR2 is SYGVKD in the germline V gene. The CDR3 length is 15 residues. This CDR3 reads CAISGALLGYNEQFF. CDR3 DNA sequence: TGTGCCATCAGTGGGGCCCTTCTAGGCTACAATGAGCAGTTCTTC.

The chain joins TRBV4-1 to TRBJ1-6; D unresolved. V was pared by 2 bases and J by 7 bases, with 6 bases between. The germline gives CDR1 MGHRA, CDR2 YSYEKL. The CDR3 totals 13 residues. CDR3 sequence: CASSQWYNSPLHF. CDR3 in DNA: TGCGCCAGCAGCCAATGGTACAATTCACCCCTCCACTTT.

The CDR3: CASSLGDRSVYGYTF. Here the CDR3 DNA reads TGTGCCAGCAGCTTGGGGGACAGATCCGTCTATGGCTACACCTTC. The rearrangement joins TRBV5-5 to TRBJ1-2; 7 positions agree with TRBD1. Germline lookup yields CDR1 SGHKS and CDR2 YYEKEE (reference sequence). CDR3 length: 15 residues. V shed 0 bases and J 4 bases; nucleotides not matched to a gene: 6.

The rearrangement links TRBV12-5 to TRBJ2-5, with 8 bases aligning to TRBD2. J was trimmed by 3 bases and V by 1 base; bases with no gene match: 1. Germline V gene sequence: CDR1 LGHNT, CDR2 FRNRAP. This CDR3 contains 14 residues. Here the CDR3 reads CASGLGSGEETQYF. Written as DNA, the CDR3 is TGTGCTAGTGGTTTGGGTAGCGGGGAAGAGACCCAGTACTTC.

V is TRBV6-5 and J is TRBJ1-3, with TRBD1 matching 8 bases. After removal of 8 bases from V and 1 base from J, the junction contained 7 bases not matched to a gene. Germline V gene data show CDR1 as MNHEY and CDR2 as SVGAGI. The CDR3 runs 15 residues. The CDR3, as DNA: TGTGCCAGCCGAACCCGGACAGGGTCTGGAAACACCATATATTTT. Amino acid sequence: CASRTRTGSGNTIYF.

This clone turned up a few times. The chain links TRBV19 to TRBJ2-7, with 7 bases lining up with TRBD1. CDR3 length: 14 amino acids. Germline V CDR1 and CDR2: LNHDA, SQIVND (reference sequence). J gave up 3 bases and V 3 bases, and 5 bases lay outside the gene matches. CDR3: CASSIGPGGYEQYF. CDR3 in DNA: TGTGCCAGTAGTATTGGGCCAGGGGGCTACGAGCAGTACTTC.

The chain has TRBV5-1 and TRBJ1-1, with D unclear. The CDR3 is made up of 11 amino acids. The ends were cut back, 5 bases at V and 4 bases at J, with 6 bases in the middle. The germline gives CDR1 SGHRS, CDR2 YFSETQ. Written as DNA, the CDR3 is TGCGCCAGCAGTGGCGGCACTGAAGCTTTCTTT. Its translation: CASSGGTEAFF.

This clone was seen just once. The genes are TRBV5-6 and TRBJ2-7; a weak D match, TRBD2 (5 bases). Germline loops: CDR1 SGHDT, CDR2 YYEEEE. Trimming took 0 bases from V and 7 from J, leaving 11 bases between them. CDR3 length: 13 amino acids. The CDR3 region has the DNA TGTGCCAGCAGCTTGGTGGGCGGGCAGGAGCAGTACTTC. This codes for CASSLVGGQEQYF.

The CDR3 sequence: CASSSGGARDTQYF. The CDR3 region has the DNA TGTGCCAGCAGTAGCGGGGGGGCAAGGGATACGCAGTATTTT. The chain employs TRBV6-5 and TRBJ2-3, with 10 bases lining up with TRBD2. V lost 5 bases to trimming and J lost 6 bases; unmatched junction nucleotides: 5. The CDR3 loop spans 14 amino acids. Germline V gene data show CDR1 as MNHEY and CDR2 as SVGAGI.

The chain recombines TRBV5-4 with TRBJ1-4; 9 bases fit TRBD1. V dropped 4 bases and J dropped 3; count of bases not matched to a gene: 4. Germline CDR1 SGHNT, CDR2 YYREEE (reference sequence). The CDR3 runs to 15 residues. For the CDR3, the DNA is TGTGCCAGCAGCCGACAGGGGGGTGCTAATGAAAAACTGTTTTTT. Its translation is CASSRQGGANEKLFF.

V gene TRBV30 combines with J gene TRBJ1-1; D is uncertain. The CDR3 length is 14 residues. Trimming cost V 0 bases and J 0 bases, with 8 bases left between them. CDR1 is GTSNPN and CDR2 is SVGIG in the germline V gene (reference sequence). CDR3 coding DNA: TGTGCCTGGAGTGTTGGCGTCATGAACACTGAAGCTTTCTTT. This gives the protein CAWSVGVMNTEAFF.

CDR3 amino acids: CASSFAAAYEQYF. The CDR3 bases are TGCGCCAGCAGCTTTGCAGCCGCCTACGAGCAGTACTTC. The genes are TRBV5-1 and TRBJ2-7; D remains unclear. There are 13 residues in the CDR3. Trimming removed 2 bases from V and 2 bases from J, with 8 bases in between. Germline-derived CDR1 and CDR2 are SGHRS and YFSETQ.

The chain recombines TRBV30 with TRBJ2-7; D perhaps matches TRBD1 (6 bases). V dropped 3 bases and J dropped 3 bases, with 21 bases sitting between them. The CDR3 is 16 amino acids. Germline loops: CDR1 GTSNPN, CDR2 SVGIG (reference sequence). The CDR3 protein is CAWSPTQGPFYYEQYF. The CDR3 nucleotides read TGTGCCTGGAGCCCGACCCAGGGGCCGTTCTACTACGAGCAGTACTTC.

This sequence joins TRBV5-8 and TRBJ2-5, with D perhaps assigned TRBD1 or TRBD2 (7 bases each). CDR1 SGHTS and CDR2 YDEGEE come from the germline V gene. This CDR3 contains 16 residues. V was cut by 4 bases and J by 2 bases, with 18 bases left in between. CDR3 DNA sequence: TGTGCCAGCAGCACCAACAGGGGAGGGGGACAAGAGACCCAGTACTTC. Its translation: CASSTNRGGGQETQYF.